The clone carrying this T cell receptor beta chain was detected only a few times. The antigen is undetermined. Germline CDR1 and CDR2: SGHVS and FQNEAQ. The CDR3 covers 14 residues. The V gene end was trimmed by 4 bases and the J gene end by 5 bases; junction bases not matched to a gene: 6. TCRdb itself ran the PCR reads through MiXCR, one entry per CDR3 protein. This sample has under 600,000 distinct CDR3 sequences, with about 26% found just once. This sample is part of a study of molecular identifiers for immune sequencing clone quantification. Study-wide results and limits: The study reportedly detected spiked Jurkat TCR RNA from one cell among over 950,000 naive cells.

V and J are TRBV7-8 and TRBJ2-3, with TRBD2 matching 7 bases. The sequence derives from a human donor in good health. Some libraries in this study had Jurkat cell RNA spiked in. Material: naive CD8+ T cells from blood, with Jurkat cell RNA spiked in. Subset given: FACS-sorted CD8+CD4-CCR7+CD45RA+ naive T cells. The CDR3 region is CASSSTGGGDTQYF. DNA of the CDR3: TGTGCCAGCAGCTCGACGGGCGGGGGAGATACGCAGTATTTT.